Each of the 19 T cell receptor beta chains below was sequenced from the same sample in a study of molecular identifiers for immune sequencing clone quantification. TCRdb re-analysed the PCR reads in MiXCR, keeping a single row per CDR3 protein. Found here are under 800,000 distinct CDR3 sequences, approximately 24% of them singletons; the top ten hold around 0.78%. The sequenced sample was naive CD8+ T cells from blood, with Jurkat cell RNA spiked in. Subset defined: FACS-sorted CD8+CD4-CCR7+CD45RA+ naive T cells. The receptors originated from a human donor in good health. Some libraries in this study had Jurkat cell RNA spiked in.

The chain combines TRBV29-1 with TRBJ2-7; 8 bases agree with TRBD1. The CDR3 consists of 11 residues. Per the germline V gene, CDR1 is SQVTM and CDR2 is ANQGSEA. The junction had 3 bases not matched to a gene; V was cut back by 6 bases and J by 5 bases. The CDR3 nucleotides read TGCAGCGTGCAGGGGGCTCACGAGCAGTACTTC. Its protein product is CSVQGAHEQYF.

The chain recombines TRBV19 with TRBJ1-2; 8 positions agree with TRBD1. Germline V CDR1 and CDR2: LNHDA, SQIVND (reference sequence). V dropped 3 bases and J dropped 7; count of bases not matched to a gene: 7. The CDR3 is 14 residues long. Written as DNA, the CDR3 is TGTGCCAGTAGTATTACAGGGGGGAGTAGTGGCTACACCTTC. Residues: CASSITGGSSGYTF.

For this clonotype: A read error may produce the germline difference seen at one junction end. The chain employs TRBV7-9 and TRBJ2-1; D unclear. This CDR3 comprises 12 residues. Looked up from germline, CDR1 is SEHNR and CDR2 is FQNEAQ (reference sequence). DNA for the CDR3: TGCGTCAGCCGGAACCTCTACAATGAGCAGTTCTTC. It encodes CVSRNLYNEQFF.

On this clonotype: Germline is not matched at one junction end, which may reflect a read error. The rearrangement uses TRBV7-9 and TRBJ2-5; D may correspond to TRBD1 or TRBD2 (5 bases each). CDR3 length: 15 residues. The germline V gene has CDR1 SEHNR and CDR2 FQNEAQ (reference sequence). DNA for the CDR3: TGTGCCGGCAGCTCCGCCACCGGGACCCAAGAGGCCCAGTACTTC. It specifies CAGSSATGTQEAQYF.

This clonotype appeared a few times. This chain connects TRBV4-2 to TRBJ2-7; possibly TRBD2 for D (6 bases). CDR1 is LGHNA, CDR2 YNFKEQ, per germline. The CDR3 has 14 residues. Trimming pared 3 bases from V and 0 bases from J, leaving 9 bases between. The CDR3 region has the DNA TGTGCCAGCAGCCATGTCGGGAGCTCCTACGAGCAGTACTTC. Translation: CASSHVGSSYEQYF.

This clonotype was picked up a small number of times. The chain carries TRBV19 and TRBJ2-3; D remains ambiguous. The CDR3 runs 15 residues. CDR1 LNHDA and CDR2 SQIVND come from the germline V gene (reference sequence). V gave up 2 bases and J gave up 0 bases, with 9 bases separating them. CDR3 DNA sequence: TGTGCCAGTAGTATACTACCCGTTAGCACAGATACGCAGTATTTT. Amino acid sequence: CASSILPVSTDTQYF.

Remarks on this clonotype: At one boundary the junction diverges from the germline segment, which might be a read error. The chain couples TRBV7-6 to TRBJ2-7, with D possibly TRBD2 on 5 matching bases. Germline CDR1 and CDR2: SGHVS and FNYEAQ. CDR3 length: 15 amino acids. For the CDR3, the DNA is TGTGCCAGCAGCTTAGGTCGGGGATGGGTCGACGCGCAGTCCTTC. Protein: CASSLGRGWVDAQSF.

The rearrangement uses TRBV10-3 and TRBJ2-7, with 8 bases matching TRBD2. The CDR3 runs to 16 residues. The V gene's germline CDR1 is ENHRY and CDR2 SYGVKD. With 4 bases clipped from V and 0 bases from J, the junction kept 8 bases outside the gene matches. The chain's CDR3 is CAISGASGLLSYEQYF. The CDR3 region has the DNA TGTGCCATCAGTGGGGCTAGCGGGCTCCTCTCCTACGAGCAGTACTTC.

This clonotype was picked up a small number of times. This sequence joins TRBV3-1 and TRBJ2-3; no clear D. Trimming stripped 5 bases from V and 0 bases from J, with 18 bases between. CDR1 and CDR2 from the germline V gene are LGHDT and YNNKEL (reference sequence). The CDR3 is 17 residues long. The CDR3 nucleotides read TGTGCCAGCAGCGGTCAAGGTCTGCTTCTTAGCACAGATACGCAGTATTTT. The encoded protein is CASSGQGLLLSTDTQYF.

In this sample, this clonotype turned up many times. The chain recombines TRBV4-2 with TRBJ2-7; tentatively, D is TRBD2 (6 bases). Trimming took 0 bases from V and 6 from J, leaving 18 bases between them. Germline V gene sequence: CDR1 LGHNA, CDR2 YNFKEQ. CDR3 length: 16 residues. The DNA of the CDR3 is TGTGCCAGCAGCCAAGATTCCGGGGGTTATGGGGGCGAGCAGTACTTC. It is translated as CASSQDSGGYGGEQYF.

This clonotype came up many times. The chain has TRBV7-2 and TRBJ2-1; possibly TRBD1 or TRBD2 for D (6 bases each). The CDR3 spans 13 residues. V lost 1 base to trimming and J lost 10 bases, with 11 bases between them. Germline loops: CDR1 SGHTA, CDR2 FQGNSA. As DNA, the CDR3 is TGTGCCAGCAGCTTAGAGGGGGGAGGCGAGCAGTTCTTC. Its translation is CASSLEGGGEQFF.

This clonotype was seen only a few times. V and J are TRBV6-1 and TRBJ2-7, with a weak D call TRBD2 (5 bases). Trimming took 5 bases from V and 2 from J, leaving 16 bases between them. Germline assignment: CDR1 MNHNS and CDR2 SASEGT. The CDR3 consists of 15 residues. DNA for the CDR3: TGTGCCAGCAGTCAGACACAGAGACTACCCTACGAGCAGTACTTC. Translation gives CASSQTQRLPYEQYF.

This clonotype was counted a few times. It may be a read error: a sequence one base away is much more abundant. V and J are TRBV7-2 and TRBJ2-3; the D gene could be TRBD1 or TRBD2 (5 bases each). V dropped 5 bases and J dropped 2 bases, with 14 bases sitting between them. The CDR3 is 15 amino acids. Germline-derived CDR1 and CDR2 are SGHTA and FQGNSA. The CDR3 region has the DNA TGTGCCAGCAGCATGGAAGGGACGGACACAGATACGCAGTATTTT. This codes for CASSMEGTDTDTQYF.

The J gene is TRBJ1-5, the V gene TRBV19, with a tentative D call TRBD1 (5 bases). V shed 2 bases and J shed 2 bases, with 16 bases lying between them. The CDR3 has 17 residues. CDR1 is LNHDA and CDR2 is SQIVND in the germline V gene (reference sequence). CDR3 DNA sequence: TGTGCCAGTAGTATAAGTCTTTGGGGCATGGGCAATCAGCCCCAGCATTTT. It yields the protein CASSISLWGMGNQPQHF.

The chain links TRBV7-9 to TRBJ1-1; 10 nucleotides match TRBD1. The germline V gene has CDR1 SEHNR and CDR2 FQNEAQ (reference sequence). The CDR3 is made up of 15 amino acids. With V trimmed by 4 bases and J by 5 bases, 7 bases remained unmatched. CDR3 in DNA: TGTGCCAGCAGCTCGACAGGGGGCGCGATGACTGAAGCTTTCTTT. Protein sequence: CASSSTGGAMTEAFF.

The chain is built from TRBV19 and TRBJ1-4, with D unresolved. The CDR3 is 13 amino acids. CDR1 and CDR2 from the germline V gene are LNHDA and SQIVND (reference sequence). The ends were cut back, 9 bases at V and 0 bases at J, with 8 bases in the middle. The CDR3 spells CASKEATNEKLFF. The CDR3 region has the DNA TGTGCCAGCAAAGAAGCAACTAATGAAAAACTGTTTTTT.

At least ten counts were recorded for this clonotype. This chain joins TRBV6-1 and TRBJ2-7; D is uncertain. Deletions cut 5 bases from V and 3 bases from J, with 5 bases between. The CDR3 has 11 amino acids. Germline V lookup: CDR1 MNHNS, CDR2 SASEGT. For the CDR3, the DNA is TGTGCCAGCAGTTACATCTACGAGCAGTACTTC. Translating gives CASSYIYEQYF.

The chain combines TRBV28 with TRBJ2-3; 10 bases are shared with TRBD2. The V gene's germline CDR1 is MDHEN and CDR2 SYDVKM. CDR3 size: 16 residues. The junction had 8 bases not matched to a gene; V was cut back by 3 bases and J by 5 bases. CDR3 sequence: CASSLSAGGHGDTQYF. CDR3 DNA: TGTGCCAGCAGTTTGTCAGCGGGAGGGCATGGAGATACGCAGTATTTT.

This clonotype was observed a handful of times. The V and J genes are TRBV6-5 and TRBJ2-3; a weak D match, TRBD2 (5 bases). CDR1 MNHEY and CDR2 SVGAGI come from the germline V gene. Trimming cost V 0 bases and J 4 bases, with 29 bases left between them. CDR3 size: 21 residues. The CDR3 coding sequence is TGTGCCAGCAGTTACTCGACACCAGGAGACTACGGTCCTAGCCTCCCAGATACGCAGTATTTT. Amino acids: CASSYSTPGDYGPSLPDTQYF.